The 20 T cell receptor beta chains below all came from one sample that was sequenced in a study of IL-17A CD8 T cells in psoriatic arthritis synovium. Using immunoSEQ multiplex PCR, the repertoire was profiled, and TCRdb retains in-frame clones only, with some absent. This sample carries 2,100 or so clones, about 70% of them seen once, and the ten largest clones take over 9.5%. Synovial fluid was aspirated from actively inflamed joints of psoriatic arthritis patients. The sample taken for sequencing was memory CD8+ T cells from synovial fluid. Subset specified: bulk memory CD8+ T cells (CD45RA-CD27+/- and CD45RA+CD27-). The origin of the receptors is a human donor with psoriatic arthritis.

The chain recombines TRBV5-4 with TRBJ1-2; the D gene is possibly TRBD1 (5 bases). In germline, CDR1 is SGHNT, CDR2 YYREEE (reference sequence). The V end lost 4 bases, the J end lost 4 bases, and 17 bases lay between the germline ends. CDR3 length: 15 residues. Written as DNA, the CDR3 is TGTGCCAGCAGCCGGTGGGGGGAGTCAGTCTATGGCTACACCTTC. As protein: CASSRWGESVYGYTF.

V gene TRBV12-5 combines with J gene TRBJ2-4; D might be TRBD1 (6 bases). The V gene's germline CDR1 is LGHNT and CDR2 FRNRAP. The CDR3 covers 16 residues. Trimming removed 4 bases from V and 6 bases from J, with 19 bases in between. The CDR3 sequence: CASGSPLTGLGNIQYF. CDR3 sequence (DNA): TGTGCTAGTGGTTCACCGCTCACAGGGTTAGGAAACATTCAGTACTTC.

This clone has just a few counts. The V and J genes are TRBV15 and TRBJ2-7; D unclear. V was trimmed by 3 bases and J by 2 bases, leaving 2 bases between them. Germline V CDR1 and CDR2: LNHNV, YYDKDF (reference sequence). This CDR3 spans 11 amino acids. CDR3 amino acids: CATSSAYEQYF. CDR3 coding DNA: TGTGCCACCAGCAGCGCCTACGAGCAGTACTTC.

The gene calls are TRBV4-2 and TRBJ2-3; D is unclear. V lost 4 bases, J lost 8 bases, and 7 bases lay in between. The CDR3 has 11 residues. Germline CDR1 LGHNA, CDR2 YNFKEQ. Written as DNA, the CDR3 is TGTGCCAGCAGCCCGCTTCGTACGCAGTATTTT. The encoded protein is CASSPLRTQYF.

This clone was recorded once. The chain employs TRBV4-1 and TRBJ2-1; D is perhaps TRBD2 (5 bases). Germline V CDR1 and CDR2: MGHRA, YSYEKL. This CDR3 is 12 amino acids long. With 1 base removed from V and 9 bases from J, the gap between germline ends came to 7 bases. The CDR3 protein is CASSQGGIEQFF. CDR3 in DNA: TGCGCCAGCAGCCAAGGAGGGATTGAGCAGTTCTTC.

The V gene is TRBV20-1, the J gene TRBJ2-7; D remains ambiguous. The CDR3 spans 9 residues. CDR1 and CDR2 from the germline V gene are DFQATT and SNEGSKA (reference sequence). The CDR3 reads CSAREFRPV. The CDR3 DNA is TGCAGTGCTAGAGAATTCCGGCCCGTC.

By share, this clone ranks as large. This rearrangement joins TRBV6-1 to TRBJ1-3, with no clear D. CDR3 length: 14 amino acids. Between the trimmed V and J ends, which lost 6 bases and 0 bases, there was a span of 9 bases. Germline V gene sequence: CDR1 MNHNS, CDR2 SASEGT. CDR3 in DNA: TGTGCCAGCAGCGGTCTGAGCTCTGGAAACACCATATATTTT. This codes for CASSGLSSGNTIYF.

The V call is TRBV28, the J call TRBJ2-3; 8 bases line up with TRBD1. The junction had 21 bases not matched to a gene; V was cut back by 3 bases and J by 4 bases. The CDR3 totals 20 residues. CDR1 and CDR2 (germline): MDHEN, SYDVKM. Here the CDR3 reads CASSFQLTGTGWYYADTQYF. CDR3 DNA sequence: TGTGCCAGCAGTTTCCAGCTTACCGGGACAGGTTGGTACTACGCAGATACGCAGTATTTT. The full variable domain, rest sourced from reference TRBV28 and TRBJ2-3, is DVKVTQSSRYLVKRTGEKVFLECVQDMDHENMFWYRQDPGLGLRLIYFSYDVKMKEKGDIPEGYSVSREKKERFSLILESASTNQTSMYLCASSFQLTGTGWYYADTQYFGPGTRLTVL.

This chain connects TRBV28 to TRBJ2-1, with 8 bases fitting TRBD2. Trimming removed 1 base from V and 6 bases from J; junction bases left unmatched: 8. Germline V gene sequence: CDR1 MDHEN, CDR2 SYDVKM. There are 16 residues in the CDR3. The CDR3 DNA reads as TGTGCCAGCAGTTTATTTGTCGGGAGGGGGGGCAATGAGCAGTTCTTC. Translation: CASSLFVGRGGNEQFF.

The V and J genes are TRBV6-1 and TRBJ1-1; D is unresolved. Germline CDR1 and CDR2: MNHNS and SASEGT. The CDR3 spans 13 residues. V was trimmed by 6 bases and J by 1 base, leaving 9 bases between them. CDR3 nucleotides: TGTGCCAGCAGAGTTTCAGGGAACACTGAAGCTTTCTTT. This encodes CASRVSGNTEAFF.

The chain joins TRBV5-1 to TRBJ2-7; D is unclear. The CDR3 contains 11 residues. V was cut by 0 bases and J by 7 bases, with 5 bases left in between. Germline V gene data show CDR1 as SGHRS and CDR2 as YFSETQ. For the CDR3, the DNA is TGCGCCAGCAGCTTGGGTGGTGAGCAGTACTTC. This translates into CASSLGGEQYF.

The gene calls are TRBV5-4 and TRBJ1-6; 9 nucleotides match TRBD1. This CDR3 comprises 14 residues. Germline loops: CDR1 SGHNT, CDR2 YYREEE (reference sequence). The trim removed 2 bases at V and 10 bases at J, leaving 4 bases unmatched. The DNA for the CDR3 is TGTGCCAGCAGCTTAACAGGGGGCGAGTCACCCCTCCACTTT. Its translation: CASSLTGGESPLHF.

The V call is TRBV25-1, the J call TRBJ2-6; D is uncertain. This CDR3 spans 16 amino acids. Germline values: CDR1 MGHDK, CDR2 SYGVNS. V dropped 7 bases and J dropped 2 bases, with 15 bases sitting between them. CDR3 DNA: TGTGCCAGCACCCGAGAAGGACGGCCTGGGGCCAACGTCCTGACTTTC. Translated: CASTREGRPGANVLTF.

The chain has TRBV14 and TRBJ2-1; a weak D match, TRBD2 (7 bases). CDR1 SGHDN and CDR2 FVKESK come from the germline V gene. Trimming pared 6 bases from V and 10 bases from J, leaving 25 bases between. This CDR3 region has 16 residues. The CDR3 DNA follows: TGTGCCAGCAGTGAAGGGAGGGACTATCATGACAGGGAGCAGTTCTTC. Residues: CASSEGRDYHDREQFF.

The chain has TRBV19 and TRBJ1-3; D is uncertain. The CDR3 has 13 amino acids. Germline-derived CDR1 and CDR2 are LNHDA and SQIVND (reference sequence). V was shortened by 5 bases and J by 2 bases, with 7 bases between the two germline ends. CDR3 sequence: CASSWGAGNTIYF. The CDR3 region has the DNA TGTGCCAGTAGTTGGGGAGCTGGAAACACCATATATTTT. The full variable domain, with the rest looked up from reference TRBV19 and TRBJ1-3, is DGGITQSPKYLFRKEGQNVTLSCEQNLNHDAMYWYRQDPGQGLRLIYYSQIVNDFQKGDIAEGYSVSREKKESFPLTVTSAQKNPTAFYLCASSWGAGNTIYFGEGSWLTVV.

CDR3 sequence reads: CAAGRGNTGELFF. The CDR3 DNA reads as TGTGCCGCTGGCCGGGGGAACACCGGGGAGCTGTTTTTT. This rearrangement joins TRBV9 to TRBJ2-2; a weak D match, TRBD2 (5 bases). The CDR3 is 13 amino acids. Germline CDR1 and CDR2: SGDLS and YYNGEE. V was trimmed by 10 bases and J by 1 base, leaving 11 bases between them. Full variable domain (remainder filled in from reference TRBV9 and TRBJ2-2): DSGVTQTPKHLITATGQRVTLRCSPRSGDLSVYWYQQSLDQGLQFLIQYYNGEERAKGNILERFSAQQFPDLHSELNLSSLELGDSALYFCAAGRGNTGELFFGEGSRLTVL.

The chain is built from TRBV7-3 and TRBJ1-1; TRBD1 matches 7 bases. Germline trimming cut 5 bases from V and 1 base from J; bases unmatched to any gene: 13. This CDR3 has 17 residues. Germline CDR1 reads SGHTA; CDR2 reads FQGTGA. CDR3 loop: CASSPRRTGATNTEAFF. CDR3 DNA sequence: TGTGCCAGCAGCCCACGAAGGACAGGCGCTACGAACACTGAAGCTTTCTTT.

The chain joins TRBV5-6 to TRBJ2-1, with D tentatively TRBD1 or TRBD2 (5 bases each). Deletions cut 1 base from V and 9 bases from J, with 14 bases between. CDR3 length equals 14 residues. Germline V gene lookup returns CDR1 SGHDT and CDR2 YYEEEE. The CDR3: CASSLSLQRGEQFF. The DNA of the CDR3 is TGTGCCAGCAGCTTGTCCCTCCAGAGGGGTGAGCAGTTCTTC. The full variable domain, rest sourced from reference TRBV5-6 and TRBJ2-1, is DAGVTQSPTHLIKTRGQQVTLRCSPKSGHDTVSWYQQALGQGPQFIFQYYEEEERQRGNFPDRFSGHQFPNYSSELNVNALLLGDSALYLCASSLSLQRGEQFFGPGTRLTVL.

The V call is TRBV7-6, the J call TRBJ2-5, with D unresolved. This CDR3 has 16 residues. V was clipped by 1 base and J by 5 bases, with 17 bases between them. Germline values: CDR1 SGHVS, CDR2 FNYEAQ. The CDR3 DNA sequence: TGTGCCAGCAGCTTAGAGCCAGGTCGCGTACAGGAGACCCAGTACTTC. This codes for CASSLEPGRVQETQYF.

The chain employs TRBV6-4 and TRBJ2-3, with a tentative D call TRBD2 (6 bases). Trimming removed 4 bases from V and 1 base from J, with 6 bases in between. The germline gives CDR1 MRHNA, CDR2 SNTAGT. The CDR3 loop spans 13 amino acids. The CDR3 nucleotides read TGTGCCAGCAGTGCTAGCGGCACAGATACGCAGTATTTT. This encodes CASSASGTDTQYF.